This TCR beta chain was profiled in a study of cytomegalovirus exposure and HLA in healthy donors. PCR was performed using 60 Vbeta and 13 Jbeta primers. Libraries were prepared by immunoSEQ multiplex PCR; TCRdb keeps only in-frame clonotypes and omits some of them. Among about 160,000 clones listed, 70% to 85% were seen once. Germline V gene sequence: CDR1 SEHNR, CDR2 FQNEAQ (reference sequence). The CDR3 runs 14 residues. Unmatched junction bases numbered 4, after V lost 6 bases and J lost 3 bases. Comment on this clone: The antigen is undetermined.

The study's findings and limits: Later analysis found that TCR beta chains associated with HLA were more clonally expanded than other, equally common chains.

The chain joins TRBV7-9 to TRBJ1-4; 7 bases align to TRBD1. The TCR was taken from a man between 35 and 55 years old in good health and CMV-seronegative. Sequenced: PBMCs. CDR3 sequence reads: CASRQTGPNEKLFF. As DNA, the CDR3 is TGTGCCAGCAGACAGACAGGGCCTAATGAAAAACTGTTTTTT. The whole variable domain, remainder taken from reference TRBV7-9 and TRBJ1-4, is DTGVSQNPRHKITKRGQNVTFRCDPISEHNRLYWYRQTLGQGPEFLTYFQNEAQLEKSRLLSDRFSAERPKGSFSTLEIQRTEQGDSAMYLCASRQTGPNEKLFFGSGTQLSVL.